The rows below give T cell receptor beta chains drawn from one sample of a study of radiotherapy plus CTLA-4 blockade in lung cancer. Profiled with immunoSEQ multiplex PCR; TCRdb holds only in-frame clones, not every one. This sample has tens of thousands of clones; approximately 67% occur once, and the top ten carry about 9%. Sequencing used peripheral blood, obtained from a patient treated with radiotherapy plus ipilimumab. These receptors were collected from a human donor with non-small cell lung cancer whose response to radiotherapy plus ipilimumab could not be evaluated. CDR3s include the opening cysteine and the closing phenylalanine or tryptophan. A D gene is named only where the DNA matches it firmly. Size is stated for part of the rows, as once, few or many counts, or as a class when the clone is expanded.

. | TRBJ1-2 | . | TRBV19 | TGTGCCAGTAGTATGGGCGACGCAAGAACTAACTATGGCTACACCTTC | CASSMGDARTNYGYTF
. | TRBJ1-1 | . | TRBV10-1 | TGCGCCAGCAACCGCGGGGGGAACACTGAAGCTTTCTTT | CASNRGGNTEAFF
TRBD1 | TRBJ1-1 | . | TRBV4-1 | TGCGCCAGCAGACAGTACGGGACAGGGGGGAACACTGAAGCTTTCTTT | CASRQYGTGGNTEAFF
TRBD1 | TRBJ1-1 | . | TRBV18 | TGTGCCAGCTCACGGGCGCAGGGGGACACTGAAGCTTTCTTT | CASSRAQGDTEAFF
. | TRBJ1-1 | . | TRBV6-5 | TGTGCCAGCCGGACTAACTTGAACACTGAAGCTTTCTTT | CASRTNLNTEAFF
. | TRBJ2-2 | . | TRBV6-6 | TGTGCCAGCAGCCCTTTGAGAGGGGGGGGCACCGGGGAGCTGTTTTTT | CASSPLRGGGTGELFF
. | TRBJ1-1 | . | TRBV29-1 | TGCAGCGTGGGGGGGGGCTGGGGGATGAACACTGAAGCTTTCTTT | CSVGGGWGMNTEAFF
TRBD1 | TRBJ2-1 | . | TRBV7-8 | TGTGCCAGCAGCTTGGGGACCGGGACAGATTTTTACAATGAGCAGTTCTTC | CASSLGTGTDFYNEQFF
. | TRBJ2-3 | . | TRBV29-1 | TGCAGCGTTGAAACGGGCCTAGGGGGGGCATACACAGATACGCAGTATTTT | CSVETGLGGAYTDTQYF
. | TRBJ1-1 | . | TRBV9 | TGTGCCAGCAGCGTAGCCTATTACGACACTGAAGCTTTCTTT | CASSVAYYDTEAFF
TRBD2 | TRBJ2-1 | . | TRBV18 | TGTGCCAGCTCGTATCCCGGGACTAGCGCCTACAATGAGCAGTTCTTC | CASSYPGTSAYNEQFF
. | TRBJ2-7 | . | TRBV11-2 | TGTGCCAGCAGCCCCCCCCCGAGCCACTACGAGCAGTACTTC | CASSPPPSHYEQYF
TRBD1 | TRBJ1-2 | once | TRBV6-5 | TGTGCCAGCAGTTACTCGACAGGGGGCAACGGCTACACCTTC | CASSYSTGGNGYTF
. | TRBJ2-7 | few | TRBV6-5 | TGTGCCAGCAGGACGGGGGACGAGCAGTACTTC | CASRTGDEQYF
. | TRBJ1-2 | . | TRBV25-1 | TGTGCCAGCAGTGAGCTTGCAGGGTATGGCTACACCTTC | CASSELAGYGYTF
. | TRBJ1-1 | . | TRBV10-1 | TGCGCCAGCAGTGAGTCCAGGGTCACTGAAGCTTTCTTT | CASSESRVTEAFF
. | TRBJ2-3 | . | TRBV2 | TGTGCCAGCAGTGAATCAACCGCGGCAGATACGCAGTATTTT | CASSESTAADTQYF
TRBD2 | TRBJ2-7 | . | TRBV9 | TGTGCCAGCAGCGTAGGGCTAGCGGGATCCTACGAGCAGTACTTC | CASSVGLAGSYEQYF
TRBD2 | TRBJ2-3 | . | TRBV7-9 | TGTGCCAGCAGCCCGACCGGGGGGGGGACAGATACGCAGTATTTT | CASSPTGGGTDTQYF
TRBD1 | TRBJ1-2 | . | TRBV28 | TGTGCCAGCAGTTTATCTGGCAGGGGGCTTGGCTACACCTTC | CASSLSGRGLGYTF
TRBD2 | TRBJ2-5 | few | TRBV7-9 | TGTGCCAGCAGCTACCCTGGGACTAGCTCGGGGGAGACCCAGTACTTC | CASSYPGTSSGETQYF
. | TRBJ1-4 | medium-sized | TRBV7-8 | TGTGCCAGCAGCCCATTTGGGGGCGCAGGGAGTAATGAAAAACTGTTTTTT | CASSPFGGAGSNEKLFF
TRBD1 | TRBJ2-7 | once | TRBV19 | TGTGCCAGTAGTCCGGGACAGTGGTTCGAGCAGTACTTC | CASSPGQWFEQYF
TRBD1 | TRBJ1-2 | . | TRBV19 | TGTGCCAGTAGTCCAGGGGGAGGCTATGGCTACACCTTC | CASSPGGGYGYTF
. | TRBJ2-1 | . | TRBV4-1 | TGCGCCAGCAGCCAAGCACCGAGGAGCTCCTACAATGAGCAGTTCTTC | CASSQAPRSSYNEQFF
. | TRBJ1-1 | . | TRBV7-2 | TGTGCCAGCAGCTTAGGGTTTCTGGGGAGTACTGAAGCTTTCTTT | CASSLGFLGSTEAFF
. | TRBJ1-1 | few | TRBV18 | TGTGCCAGCTCACCACCGAGTTTCAGGGGTACTGAAGCTTTCTTT | CASSPPSFRGTEAFF
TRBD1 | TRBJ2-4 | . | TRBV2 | TGTGCCACCTCAAAGGGACAGGGCCTAGCCAAAAACATTCAGTACTTC | CATSKGQGLAKNIQYF
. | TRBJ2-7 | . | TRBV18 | TGTGCCAGCTCACCACCGGAGTGGTCGGAATACTACGAGCAGTACTTC | CASSPPEWSEYYEQYF
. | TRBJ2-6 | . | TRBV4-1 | TGCGCCAGCAGCCAAGGGGGCAGGGGTAGGTCTGGGGCCAACGTCCTGACTTTC | CASSQGGRGRSGANVLTF
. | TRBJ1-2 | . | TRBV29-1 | TGCAGCGTTGCGTGGCGGGACCCTAGGGATGGCTACACCTTC | CSVAWRDPRDGYTF